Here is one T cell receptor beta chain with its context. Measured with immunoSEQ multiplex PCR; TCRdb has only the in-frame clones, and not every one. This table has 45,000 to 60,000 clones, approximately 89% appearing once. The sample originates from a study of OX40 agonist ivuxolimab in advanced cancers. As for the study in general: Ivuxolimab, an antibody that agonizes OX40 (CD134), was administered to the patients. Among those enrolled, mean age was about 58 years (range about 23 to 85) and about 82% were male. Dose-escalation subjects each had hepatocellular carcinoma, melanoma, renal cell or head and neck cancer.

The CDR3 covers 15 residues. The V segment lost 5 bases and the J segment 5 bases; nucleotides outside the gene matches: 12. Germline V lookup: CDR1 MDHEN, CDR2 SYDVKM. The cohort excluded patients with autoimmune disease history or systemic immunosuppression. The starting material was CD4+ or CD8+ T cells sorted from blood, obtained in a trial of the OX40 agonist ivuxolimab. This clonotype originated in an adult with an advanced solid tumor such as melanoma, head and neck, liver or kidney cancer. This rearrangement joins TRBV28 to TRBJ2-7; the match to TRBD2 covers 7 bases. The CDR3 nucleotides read TGTGCCAGCAGTCCCGGGGACTACGGGTGGGACGAGCAGTACTTC. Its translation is CASSPGDYGWDEQYF.